This TCR beta chain was captured by sequencing in a study of cytomegalovirus exposure and HLA in healthy donors. The wider study: Caucasian-associated ancestry cluster membership applied to around 80% of around 400 genotyped donors. Regarding the study as a whole: In a later analysis, HLA-associated beta chains showed higher expansion and lower generation probabilities than comparable chains. The authors enumerated 150 to 200 TCR beta chains as linked to cytomegalovirus.

All the people who gave samples were healthy bone marrow donors. A remark on this clone: The antigen remains undetermined.

A multiplex PCR was run with 60 Vbeta primers and 13 Jbeta primers. Clones were read by immunoSEQ multiplex PCR, and TCRdb kept only the in-frame ones, dropping some. The table lists 200,000 to 250,000 clones, around 80% of them singletons. The germline V and J ends were trimmed by 3 bases and 5 bases, with 10 bases remaining between them. The CDR3 runs 13 residues. Germline V gives CDR1 MDHEN, CDR2 SYDVKM. The sequenced sample was PBMCs. J is TRBJ1-2 and V is TRBV28; D is possibly TRBD1 (5 bases). This clonotype was sampled from a woman aged 40-49 years in good health and CMV-seronegative. CDR3 amino acids: CASSFGGGYGYTF. CDR3 DNA: TGTGCCAGCAGTTTCGGGGGTGGGTATGGCTACACCTTC.